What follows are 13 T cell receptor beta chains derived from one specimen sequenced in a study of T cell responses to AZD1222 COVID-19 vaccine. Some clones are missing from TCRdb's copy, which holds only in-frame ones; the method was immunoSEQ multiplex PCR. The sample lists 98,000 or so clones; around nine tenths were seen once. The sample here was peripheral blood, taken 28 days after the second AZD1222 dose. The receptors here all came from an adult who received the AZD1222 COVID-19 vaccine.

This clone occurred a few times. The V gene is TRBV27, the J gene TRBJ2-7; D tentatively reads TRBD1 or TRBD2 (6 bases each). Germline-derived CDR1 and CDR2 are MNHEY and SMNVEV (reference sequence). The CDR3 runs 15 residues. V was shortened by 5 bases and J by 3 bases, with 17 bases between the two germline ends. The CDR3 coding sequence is TGTGCCAGCAGTCCCAAGGGCAGGGGAGGCTACGAGCAGTACTTC. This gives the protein CASSPKGRGGYEQYF.

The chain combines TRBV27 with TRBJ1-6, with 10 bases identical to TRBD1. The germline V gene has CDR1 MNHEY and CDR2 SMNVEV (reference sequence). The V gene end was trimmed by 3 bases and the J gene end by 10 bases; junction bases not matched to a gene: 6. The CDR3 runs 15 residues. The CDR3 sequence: CASSFLGTGVSPLHF. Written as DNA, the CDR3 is TGTGCCAGCAGTTTTCTTGGGACAGGGGTATCACCCCTCCACTTT.

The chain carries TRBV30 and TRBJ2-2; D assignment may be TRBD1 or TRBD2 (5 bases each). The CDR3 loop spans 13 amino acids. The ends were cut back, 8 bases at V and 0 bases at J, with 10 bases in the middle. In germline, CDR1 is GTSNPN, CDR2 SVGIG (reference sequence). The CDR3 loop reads CARLGPNTGELFF. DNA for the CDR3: TGTGCCCGCCTGGGACCGAACACCGGGGAGCTGTTTTTT.

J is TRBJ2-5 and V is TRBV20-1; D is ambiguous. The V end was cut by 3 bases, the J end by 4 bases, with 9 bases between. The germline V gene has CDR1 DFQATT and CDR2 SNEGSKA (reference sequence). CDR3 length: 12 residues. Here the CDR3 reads CSASPTGETQYF. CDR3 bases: TGCAGTGCTAGTCCCACGGGAGAGACCCAGTACTTC.

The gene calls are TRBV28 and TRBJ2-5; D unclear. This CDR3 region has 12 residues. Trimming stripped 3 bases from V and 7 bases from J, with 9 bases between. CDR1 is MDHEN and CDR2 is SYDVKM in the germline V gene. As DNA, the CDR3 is TGTGCCAGCAGTTTGGACGTCTGGACCCAGTACTTC. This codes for CASSLDVWTQYF. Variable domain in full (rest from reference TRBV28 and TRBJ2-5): DVKVTQSSRYLVKRTGEKVFLECVQDMDHENMFWYRQDPGLGLRLIYFSYDVKMKEKGDIPEGYSVSREKKERFSLILESASTNQTSMYLCASSLDVWTQYFGPGTRLLVL.

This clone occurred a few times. CDR3 sequence reads: CASSESFVEGIKAFF. The CDR3 DNA follows: TGTGCCAGCAGTGAAAGCTTTGTTGAGGGGATCAAGGCTTTCTTT. The chain uses TRBV2 and TRBJ1-1; tentative D call: TRBD1 (5 bases). The CDR3 extends over 15 amino acids. Per germline, CDR1 SNHLY and CDR2 FYNNEI. V shed 2 bases and J shed 11 bases, with 21 bases lying between them.

The DNA for the CDR3 is TGTGCCAGCAGTTCGGGAGGGAGCTCCTACGAGCAGTACTTC. As protein: CASSSGGSSYEQYF. This chain links TRBV28 with TRBJ2-7; the match to TRBD2 covers 8 bases. V shed 4 bases and J 0 bases; nucleotides not matched to a gene: 2. CDR1 and CDR2 (germline): MDHEN, SYDVKM. The CDR3 runs 14 residues.

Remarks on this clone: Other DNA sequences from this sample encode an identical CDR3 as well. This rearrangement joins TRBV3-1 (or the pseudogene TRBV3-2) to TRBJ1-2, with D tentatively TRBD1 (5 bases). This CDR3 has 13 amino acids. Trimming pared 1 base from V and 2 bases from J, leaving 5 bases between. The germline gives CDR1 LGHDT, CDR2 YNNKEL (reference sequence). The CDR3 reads CASSQGGNYGYTF. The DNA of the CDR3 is TGTGCCAGCAGCCAAGGGGGCAACTATGGCTACACCTTC.

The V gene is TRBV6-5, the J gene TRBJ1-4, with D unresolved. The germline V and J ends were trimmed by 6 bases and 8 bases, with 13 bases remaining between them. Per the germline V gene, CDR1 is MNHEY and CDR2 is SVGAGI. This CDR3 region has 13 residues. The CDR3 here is CASRVPMGEKLFF. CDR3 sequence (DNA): TGTGCCAGCAGGGTCCCGATGGGAGAAAAACTGTTTTTT.

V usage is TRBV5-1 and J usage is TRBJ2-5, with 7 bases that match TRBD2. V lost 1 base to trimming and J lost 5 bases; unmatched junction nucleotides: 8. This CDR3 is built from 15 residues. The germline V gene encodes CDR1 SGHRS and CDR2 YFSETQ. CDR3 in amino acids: CASSLNGRSRETQYF. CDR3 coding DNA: TGCGCCAGCAGCTTGAACGGGAGGTCGCGGGAGACCCAGTACTTC.

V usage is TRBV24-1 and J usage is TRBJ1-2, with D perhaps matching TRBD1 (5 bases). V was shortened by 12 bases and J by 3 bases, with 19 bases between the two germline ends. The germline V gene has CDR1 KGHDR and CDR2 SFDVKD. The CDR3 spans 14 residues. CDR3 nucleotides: TGTGCCGCGAAAAAGGACATCCCAGACTATGGCTACACCTTC. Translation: CAAKKDIPDYGYTF.

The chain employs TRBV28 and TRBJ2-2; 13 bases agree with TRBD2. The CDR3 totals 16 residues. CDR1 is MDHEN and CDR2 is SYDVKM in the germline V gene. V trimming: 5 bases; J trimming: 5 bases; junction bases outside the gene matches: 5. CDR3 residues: CASSTRLAGGTGELFF. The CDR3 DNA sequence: TGTGCCAGCAGTACCCGACTAGCGGGAGGAACCGGGGAGCTGTTTTTT.

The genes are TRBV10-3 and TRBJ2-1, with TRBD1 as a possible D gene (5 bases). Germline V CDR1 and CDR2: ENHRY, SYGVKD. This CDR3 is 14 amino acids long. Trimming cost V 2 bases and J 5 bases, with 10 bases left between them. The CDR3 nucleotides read TGTGCCATCAGTGAGGGGGCCGGGCACAATGAGCAGTTCTTC. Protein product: CAISEGAGHNEQFF.